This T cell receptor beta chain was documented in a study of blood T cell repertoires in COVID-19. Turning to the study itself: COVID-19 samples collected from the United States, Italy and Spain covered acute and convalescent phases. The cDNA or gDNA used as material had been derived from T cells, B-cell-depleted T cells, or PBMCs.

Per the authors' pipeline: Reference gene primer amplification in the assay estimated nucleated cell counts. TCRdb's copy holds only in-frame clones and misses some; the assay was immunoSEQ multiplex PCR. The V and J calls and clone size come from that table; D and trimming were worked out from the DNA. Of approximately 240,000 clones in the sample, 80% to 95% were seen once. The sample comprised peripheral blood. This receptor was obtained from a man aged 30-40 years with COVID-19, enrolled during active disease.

The CDR3 DNA reads TGCGCCAGCAGCTTTAATGGACAGGTCACTGAAGCTTTCTTT. Its protein product is CASSFNGQVTEAFF. The chain joins TRBV5-1 to TRBJ1-1, with 7 bases matching TRBD1. The CDR3 is 14 residues long. Trimming at V came to 2 bases and at J to 4 bases, leaving 5 bases not matched to a gene. Germline V gives CDR1 SGHRS, CDR2 YFSETQ.